This TCR beta chain was sequenced for a study of blood T cells in healthy people across ages. Study-wide results and limits: One million T cells yielded diversity estimates that were considered underestimates. Whereas aged donors had fewer naive CD4+ cells, long-lived donors had more of them and higher diversity.

Extraction of total RNA produced a minimum of 5 micrograms from each sample. Through a sample-barcoded 5' primer and a J-beta primer mix, a second PCR was run for about 6 to 11 cycles. TCRdb fed the 5' RACE reads into MiXCR, producing one record per CDR3 protein. Here the sample spans over a million distinct CDR3 sequences, approximately 60% being singletons. In its sample, this clonotype was seen a few times. Its antigen is still unknown. CDR1 KGHDR and CDR2 SFDVKD come from the germline V gene. V was cut by 6 bases and J by 12 bases, with 11 bases left in between. The length of the CDR3 is 11 residues.

The clonotype was recovered from a man younger than 35 in good health. This chain connects TRBV24-1 to TRBJ2-1, with D possibly being TRBD1 or TRBD2 (5 bases each). The sequencing sample was made of blood. The CDR3 DNA sequence: TGTGCCACCAGTAATGGGGGAATGCAGTTCTTC. Its protein product is CATSNGGMQFF.